A selection of T cell receptor beta chains follows, all from one sample in a study of blood T cell repertoires in COVID-19. The table came from immunoSEQ multiplex PCR; TCRdb's copy has only in-frame clones and leaves some out. This table has more than 80,000 clones, about 90% appearing once. Sequencing was performed on peripheral blood. The source is a human donor with active COVID-19. The donor label of this sample is uncertain. Both conserved end residues are part of each CDR3. A D gene is named only where the DNA matches it firmly. A clone size is listed for some rows: how often the clone was seen (once, few, many), or a class if it is expanded.

>.|TRBJ2-7|.|TRBV2
CASNLGQKIEQYF
TGTGCCAGCAATCTGGGACAAAAAATCGAGCAGTACTTC
>.|TRBJ2-7|.|TRBV18
CASSPTGTPSTYEQYF
TGTGCCAGCTCACCCACCGGGACACCAAGCACCTACGAGCAGTACTTC
>.|TRBJ2-5|.|TRBV5-8
CASSNDRRETQYF
TGTGCCAGCAGCAACGACAGGCGGGAGACCCAGTACTTC
>.|TRBJ2-1|TRBD1|TRBV7-9
CASSQDRVRNNEQFF
TGTGCCAGCAGCCAAGACAGGGTCCGAAACAATGAGCAGTTCTTC
>.|TRBJ2-3|.|TRBV7-3
CASSRLGVAGTDTQYF
TGTGCCAGCAGCCGTCTAGGGGTAGCTGGCACAGATACGCAGTATTTT
>.|TRBJ1-2|.|TRBV6-2/TRBV6-3
CASSPSSVPGGGYTF
TGTGCCAGCAGCCCCTCAAGCGTACCCGGTGGTGGCTACACCTTC
>.|TRBJ2-1|.|TRBV6-5
CASSYSDSPNEQFF
TGTGCCAGCAGTTACTCGGACAGTCCCAATGAGCAGTTCTTC
>.|TRBJ1-2|TRBD1|TRBV2
CASSLTGGWNYGYTF
TGTGCCAGCAGCCTAACAGGGGGCTGGAACTATGGCTACACCTTC
>.|TRBJ1-2|.|TRBV6-6
CASSPDSGSYGYTF
TGTGCCAGCAGCCCAGACAGTGGCTCCTATGGCTACACCTTC
>.|TRBJ1-2|TRBD1|TRBV28
CASSFRGRGGYTF
TGTGCCAGCAGCTTCAGGGGGCGAGGTGGCTACACCTTC
>once|TRBJ2-1|.|TRBV7-7
CASSLGVGGSEQFF
TGTGCTAGCAGCTTAGGGGTGGGGGGATCTGAGCAGTTCTTC
>.|TRBJ2-2|TRBD2|TRBV5-4
CASSKSGGAAGELFF
TGTGCCAGCTCTAAAAGCGGGGGGGCCGCCGGGGAGCTGTTTTTT
>.|TRBJ1-1|.|TRBV5-1
CASSFSGTGWNTEAFF
TGCGCCAGCAGCTTTTCAGGTACAGGGTGGAACACTGAAGCTTTCTTT
>.|TRBJ1-4|.|TRBV28
CASRQRADEKLFF
TGTGCCAGCAGACAGAGGGCCGATGAAAAACTGTTTTTT
>.|TRBJ1-2|TRBD1|TRBV6-4
CASRTRDSNNYGYTF
TGTGCCAGCAGGACCCGGGACAGCAATAACTATGGCTACACCTTC
>.|TRBJ2-3|TRBD2|TRBV7-2
CASSLVRLAGSTDTQYF
TGTGCCAGCAGCTTAGTTCGTCTAGCGGGGAGCACAGATACGCAGTATTTT
>.|TRBJ2-7|.|TRBV2
CASSNRDTSYEQYF
TGTGCCAGCAGTAACAGGGACACCTCCTACGAGCAGTACTTC
>once|TRBJ2-7|TRBD2|TRBV5-4
CASRPGLAETYEQYF
TGTGCCAGCAGACCGGGACTAGCGGAGACCTACGAGCAGTACTTC
>.|TRBJ1-1|.|TRBV18
CASSPGANTEAFF
TGTGCCAGCTCACCAGGGGCAAACACTGAAGCTTTCTTT
>.|TRBJ2-7|TRBD1|TRBV7-9
CASSNYDRGRDEQYF
TGTGCCAGCAGCAACTACGACAGGGGCCGGGACGAGCAGTACTTC
>.|TRBJ1-2|.|TRBV11-2
CASSPAGENYGYTF
TGTGCCAGCAGCCCTGCGGGAGAAAACTATGGCTACACCTTC